The entry below describes one TCR beta chain. The antigen is unknown. The PCR contained 60 Vbeta and 13 Jbeta primers. Profiled with immunoSEQ multiplex PCR; TCRdb holds only in-frame clones, not every one. In the table there are about 100,000 clones, roughly 73% of which are singletons. The junction had 3 bases not matched to a gene; V was cut back by 7 bases and J by 1 base. CDR1 KGHSH and CDR2 LQKENI come from the germline V gene. The CDR3 consists of 13 residues. The data were taken from a study of cytomegalovirus exposure and HLA in healthy donors. The study, taken as a whole, reports: A later analysis by the authors found several of the most significant clusters apparently linked to common viral pathogens.

The rearrangement uses TRBV18 and TRBJ1-1; 7 nucleotides agree with TRBD1. Sequencing used PBMCs. The TCR comes from a woman aged 40 to 50 in good health and CMV-seronegative. The DNA for the CDR3 is TGTGCCAGCTTACAGGGGCAGAACACTGAAGCTTTCTTT. Translating gives CASLQGQNTEAFF.